The next 32 T cell receptor beta chains were all read from a single sample in a study of blood T cell repertoires in COVID-19. Repertoires were generated with immunoSEQ multiplex PCR, while TCRdb's copy carries only in-frame clones and drops some. The profile covers 270,000 or so clones, with about four fifths appearing a single time and about 3.2% taken by the ten largest. What was sequenced was peripheral blood. These receptors all stem from an older woman with active or convalescent COVID-19.

This clone showed up just once. In DNA, the CDR3 is TGTGCCAGCAGTGAAGGGACAGGGACCTATGGCTACACCTTC. Its translation: CASSEGTGTYGYTF. The J gene is TRBJ1-2, the V gene TRBV6-1; TRBD1 agrees at 8 bases. CDR1 and CDR2 (germline): MNHNS, SASEGT. The V segment lost 1 base and the J segment 4 bases; nucleotides outside the gene matches: 2. This CDR3 has 14 residues.

The CDR3 region is CASSPPVGAPWEKLFF. The CDR3 DNA reads TGTGCCAGCTCACCACCGGTGGGGGCGCCTTGGGAAAAACTGTTTTTT. J is TRBJ1-4 and V is TRBV18, with TRBD1 as a possible D gene (6 bases). CDR1 is KGHSH and CDR2 is LQKENI in the germline V gene. CDR3 length: 16 residues. Trimming pared 0 bases from V and 8 bases from J, leaving 16 bases between.

The table lists this clone with a count of one. As DNA, the CDR3 is TGTGCCAGCTCACCAGGGGGCCGGGGCACTGAAGCTTTCTTT. It codes for CASSPGGRGTEAFF. The chain employs TRBV18 and TRBJ1-1; TRBD1 is a possible D gene (6 bases). Trimming took off 2 bases at V and 4 bases at J, with 11 bases between the two ends. Germline loops: CDR1 KGHSH, CDR2 LQKENI. The CDR3 length is 14 residues.

The chain links TRBV3-1 (or the pseudogene TRBV3-2) to TRBJ1-1; maybe TRBD1 (5 bases). Between the trimmed V and J ends, which lost 1 base and 3 bases, there was a span of 9 bases. The CDR3 runs 14 residues. In germline, CDR1 is LGHDT, CDR2 YNNKEL (reference sequence). Here the CDR3 reads CASSQGDLYTEAFF. The DNA for the CDR3 is TGTGCCAGCAGCCAAGGGGACTTATACACTGAAGCTTTCTTT.

The genes are TRBV11-2 and TRBJ1-4; D call uncertain. The CDR3 length is 14 residues. V gave up 0 bases and J gave up 8 bases, with 10 bases separating them. Germline-derived CDR1 and CDR2 are SGHAT and FQNNGV. CDR3 region: CASSLERGTEKLFF. CDR3 in DNA: TGTGCCAGCAGCTTAGAGCGGGGTACGGAAAAACTGTTTTTT.

The chain links TRBV21-1 to TRBJ1-3; the table's D call, TRBD1, was not checked against the DNA. TRBV21-1 is a pseudogene. This CDR3 spans 19 amino acids. Here the CDR3 DNA reads TGTGCCAGCAGCCGTCTAACGTGGGGCCTACTTCTCTCTGGAAACACCATATATTTT. Its translation: CASSRLTWGLLLSGNTIYF.

This chain uses TRBV18 with TRBJ1-4; possible D gene TRBD1, 6 bases. Germline V gives CDR1 KGHSH, CDR2 LQKENI. This CDR3 has 13 amino acids. Trimming pared 8 bases from V and 8 bases from J, leaving 15 bases between. The CDR3 region is CASAGEIGEKLFF. The CDR3 region has the DNA TGTGCCAGCGCAGGGGAAATCGGAGAAAAACTGTTTTTT.

This rearrangement joins TRBV28 to TRBJ1-1, with no clear D. The CDR3 has 14 amino acids. The V end was cut by 5 bases, the J end by 2 bases, with 12 bases between. The germline V gene encodes CDR1 MDHEN and CDR2 SYDVKM. CDR3 in DNA: TGTGCCAGCAGTAGTCCCCCGGGTAACACTGAAGCTTTCTTT. Translating gives CASSSPPGNTEAFF. The full variable domain, completed using reference TRBV28 and TRBJ1-1, is DVKVTQSSRYLVKRTGEKVFLECVQDMDHENMFWYRQDPGLGLRLIYFSYDVKMKEKGDIPEGYSVSREKKERFSLILESASTNQTSMYLCASSSPPGNTEAFFGQGTRLTVV.

This clone appeared once. The V call is TRBV7-2, the J call TRBJ2-3, with 8 bases fitting TRBD1. The CDR3 spans 15 residues. V trimming: 1 base; J trimming: 2 bases; junction bases outside the gene matches: 2. Germline-derived CDR1 and CDR2 are SGHTA and FQGNSA. CDR3 protein: CASSLGTGHTDTQYF. CDR3 coding DNA: TGTGCCAGCAGCTTAGGGACAGGGCACACAGATACGCAGTATTTT.

The chain carries TRBV6-5 and TRBJ1-1; 8 positions agree with TRBD1. Germline assignment: CDR1 MNHEY and CDR2 SVGAGI. Trimming cost V 8 bases and J 1 base; bases outside gene matches: 9. The CDR3 covers 15 residues. CDR3 sequence: CASVDRGGKNTEAFF. CDR3 nucleotide sequence: TGTGCCAGCGTAGACAGGGGCGGCAAGAACACTGAAGCTTTCTTT.

The chain combines TRBV4-3 with TRBJ1-1, with D perhaps TRBD1 (5 bases). This CDR3 contains 15 residues. The germline gives CDR1 LGHNA, CDR2 YSLEER. Trimming shortened V by 0 bases and J by 3 bases, and 11 bases separated the two germline ends. CDR3 bases: TGCGCCAGCAGCCAAGACAGGGTGGGATACACTGAAGCTTTCTTT. It is translated as CASSQDRVGYTEAFF.

In DNA, the CDR3 is TGTGCCAGCAGCCAAGATGGAGGGCGGAGTGAAGCTTTCTTT. This sequence encodes CASSQDGGRSEAFF. V usage is TRBV3-1 (or the pseudogene TRBV3-2) and J usage is TRBJ1-1; unclear D gene. Deletions cut 0 bases from V and 7 bases from J, with 12 bases between. Germline V gene sequence: CDR1 LGHDT, CDR2 YNNKEL (reference sequence). CDR3 length: 14 residues.

The chain links TRBV7-6 to TRBJ2-3; TRBD2 agrees at 10 bases. CDR1 and CDR2 (germline): SGHVS, FNYEAQ. The CDR3 extends over 17 amino acids. V was clipped by 1 base and J by 2 bases; unmatched bases: 6. CDR3 DNA sequence: TGTGCCAGCAGCTTAGAAGGGACTAGCGCCTACACAGATACGCAGTATTTT. It translates to CASSLEGTSAYTDTQYF.

The rearrangement joins TRBV21-1 to TRBJ1-2. TRBV21-1 corresponds to a pseudogene. The CDR3 is 14 amino acids. The CDR3, as DNA: TGTGCCAGCAATGAGAGAGGGTTACTCTATGGCTACACCTTC. It translates to CASNERGLLYGYTF.

This chain connects TRBV27 to TRBJ2-1; a possible D gene is TRBD2 (7 bases). V lost 6 bases and J lost 5, with 20 bases in between. Germline lookup yields CDR1 MNHEY and CDR2 SMNVEV (reference sequence). CDR3 size: 16 residues. The CDR3 is CASSPPGGLRNNEQFF. In DNA form, the CDR3 reads TGTGCCAGCAGCCCCCCGGGGGGCCTTAGGAACAATGAGCAGTTCTTC.

V is TRBV6-2 or TRBV6-3 and J is TRBJ1-2; a weak D match, TRBD1 (5 bases). The CDR3 is 14 residues long. Germline V gene data show CDR1 as MNHEY and CDR2 as SVGEGT. The ends were cut back, 6 bases at V and 0 bases at J, with 11 bases in the middle. CDR3 sequence: CASSPWGANYGYTF. CDR3 nucleotide sequence: TGTGCCAGCAGCCCGTGGGGGGCTAACTATGGCTACACCTTC.

This clone was recorded a few times. The genes are TRBV5-1 and TRBJ2-7; TRBD1 matches at 11 bases. Germline CDR1 SGHRS, CDR2 YFSETQ. V gave up 2 bases and J gave up 5 bases; unmatched junction bases: 12. This CDR3 has 17 amino acids. This CDR3 is CASSFRTGGSGRHEQYF. CDR3 sequence (DNA): TGCGCCAGCAGCTTTAGGACAGGGGGCAGCGGTAGGCACGAGCAGTACTTC.

V usage is TRBV7-3 and J usage is TRBJ2-1, with 8 bases that match TRBD2. Trimming removed 5 bases from V and 0 bases from J; junction bases left unmatched: 18. This CDR3 is 20 amino acids long. Germline CDR1 and CDR2: SGHTA and FQGTGA. CDR3 sequence reads: CASSPEGLGGLPSSYNEQFF. DNA for the CDR3: TGTGCCAGCAGCCCAGAGGGACTAGGGGGATTACCGAGCTCCTACAATGAGCAGTTCTTC.

The chain carries TRBV5-1 and TRBJ2-7, with 8 positions matching TRBD1. The CDR3 covers 15 residues. Trimming cost V 3 bases and J 7 bases; bases outside gene matches: 12. Germline values: CDR1 SGHRS, CDR2 YFSETQ. The CDR3 loop is CASSSSGGQGREQYF. CDR3 sequence (DNA): TGCGCCAGCAGCTCATCCGGTGGACAGGGCAGGGAGCAGTACTTC. Using reference TRBV5-1 and TRBJ2-7 for the parts outside the CDR3, the full variable domain is KAGVTQTPRYLIKTRGQQVTLSCSPISGHRSVSWYQQTPGQGLQFLFEYFSETQRNKGNFPGRFSGRQFSNSRSEMNVSTLELGDSALYLCASSSSGGQGREQYFGPGTRLTVT.

The genes are TRBV7-9 and TRBJ2-1; 8 bases align to TRBD2. The germline V gene has CDR1 SEHNR and CDR2 FQNEAQ (reference sequence). The CDR3 is 17 residues long. The V segment lost 0 bases and the J segment 6 bases; nucleotides outside the gene matches: 10. CDR3 bases: TGTGCCAGCAGCTTAGCCTACCTCGGGGGGGATCTCAATGAGCAGTTCTTC. Encoded protein: CASSLAYLGGDLNEQFF.

The genes are TRBV30 and TRBJ2-1; 9 bases are shared with TRBD1. V gave up 6 bases and J gave up 0 bases; unmatched junction bases: 6. Germline CDR1 is GTSNPN and CDR2 is SVGIG (reference sequence). The CDR3 is made up of 15 amino acids. This CDR3 is CACRPGQGSYNEQFF. The DNA for the CDR3 is TGTGCCTGCCGGCCGGGACAGGGCTCCTACAATGAGCAGTTCTTC.

This chain connects TRBV7-2 to TRBJ1-1; D perhaps matches TRBD1 (6 bases). The CDR3 runs 16 residues. Germline lookup yields CDR1 SGHTA and CDR2 FQGNSA. Between the trimmed V and J ends, which lost 1 base and 4 bases, there was a span of 16 bases. Here the CDR3 reads CASSLVGGAPGTEAFF. DNA for the CDR3: TGTGCCAGCAGCTTAGTAGGGGGGGCGCCGGGCACTGAAGCTTTCTTT. The whole variable domain, remainder taken from reference TRBV7-2 and TRBJ1-1, is GAGVSQSPSNKVTEKGKDVELRCDPISGHTALYWYRQSLGQGLEFLIYFQGNSAPDKSGLPSDRFSAERTGGSVSTLTIQRTQQEDSAVYLCASSLVGGAPGTEAFFGQGTRLTVV.

The chain couples TRBV11-2 to TRBJ1-2; no firm D call. The germline gives CDR1 SGHAT, CDR2 FQNNGV. V lost 5 bases and J lost 3, with 19 bases in between. The CDR3 is 16 residues long. This CDR3 reads CASSPRPGEGHYGYTF. The CDR3 nucleotides are TGTGCCAGCAGCCCGAGGCCCGGAGAGGGTCACTATGGCTACACCTTC.

The chain has TRBV7-8 and TRBJ1-1, with 7 bases lining up with TRBD1. The CDR3 runs 15 residues. Losses at the gene ends were 1 base for V and 4 bases for J; bases not matched to a gene: 6. In germline, CDR1 is SGHVS, CDR2 FQNEAQ. The CDR3 spells CASSLEGAPGTEAFF. Written as DNA, the CDR3 is TGTGCCAGCAGCTTAGAGGGGGCGCCGGGCACTGAAGCTTTCTTT.

This chain connects TRBV30 to TRBJ1-5, with D perhaps matching TRBD1 (6 bases). V was shortened by 6 bases and J by 7 bases, with 19 bases between the two germline ends. Germline lookup yields CDR1 GTSNPN and CDR2 SVGIG (reference sequence). CDR3 length: 14 amino acids. DNA for the CDR3: TGTGCCTGTACGGACAGCAGCGTCGGGCAGCCCCAGCATTTT. Protein product: CACTDSSVGQPQHF.

The chain joins TRBV9 to TRBJ2-5; maybe TRBD2 (6 bases). V lost 0 bases to trimming and J lost 5 bases, with 8 bases between them. The germline V gene has CDR1 SGDLS and CDR2 YYNGEE. The CDR3 has 13 residues. CDR3 bases: TGTGCCAGCAGCGTAGCTAGCGAGGAGACCCAGTACTTC. It translates to CASSVASEETQYF.

This chain joins TRBV6-6 and TRBJ2-1; TRBD1 matches 8 bases. Germline trimming cut 3 bases from V and 4 bases from J; bases unmatched to any gene: 2. CDR3 length equals 14 residues. Germline V gene data show CDR1 as MNHNY and CDR2 as SVGAGI (reference sequence). CDR3 in amino acids: CASSYGDRYNEQFF. The DNA of the CDR3 is TGTGCCAGCAGTTATGGGGACAGGTACAATGAGCAGTTCTTC.

This chain joins TRBV9 and TRBJ1-2, with 9 bases that match TRBD1. The junction had 14 bases not matched to a gene; V was cut back by 4 bases and J by 4 bases. Germline CDR1 is SGDLS and CDR2 is YYNGEE. The CDR3 extends over 17 amino acids. The CDR3 loop reads CASSPETGTGPRYGYTF. CDR3 DNA: TGTGCCAGCAGCCCGGAGACCGGGACAGGGCCTCGCTATGGCTACACCTTC.

V gene TRBV2 combines with J gene TRBJ1-1; 10 bases line up with TRBD1. The ends lost 4 bases at V and 4 bases at J; junction bases unmatched: 3. This CDR3 is built from 14 residues. Germline lookup yields CDR1 SNHLY and CDR2 FYNNEI. The CDR3 region is CASSGRQGATEAFF. CDR3 sequence (DNA): TGTGCCAGCAGTGGGCGACAGGGGGCCACTGAAGCTTTCTTT. Using reference TRBV2 and TRBJ1-1 for the parts outside the CDR3, the full variable domain is EPEVTQTPSHQVTQMGQEVILRCVPISNHLYFYWYRQILGQKVEFLVSFYNNEISEKSEIFDDQFSVERPDGSNFTLKIRSTKLEDSAMYFCASSGRQGATEAFFGQGTRLTVV.

This clone was detected only a few times. The chain carries TRBV7-6 and TRBJ2-3; possibly TRBD1 for D (6 bases). Germline V gene sequence: CDR1 SGHVS, CDR2 FNYEAQ. V was trimmed by 1 base and J by 1 base, leaving 9 bases between them. The CDR3 contains 15 residues. Here the CDR3 DNA reads TGTGCCAGCAGCTTAGAGGCAGGGGGCACAGATACGCAGTATTTT. Protein product: CASSLEAGGTDTQYF.

The chain uses TRBV6-4 and TRBJ1-5, with a weak D call TRBD1 (5 bases). The CDR3 consists of 17 residues. Germline V lookup: CDR1 MRHNA, CDR2 SNTAGT. Trimming removed 0 bases from V and 5 bases from J, with 17 bases in between. The CDR3 DNA sequence: TGTGCCAGCAGTGACTCGCCAGAGCGCAGGGTCGATCAGCCCCAGCATTTT. As protein: CASSDSPERRVDQPQHF.

The chain employs TRBV5-8 and TRBJ2-3, with 12 bases fitting TRBD2. V trimming: 4 bases; J trimming: 2 bases; junction bases outside the gene matches: 5. CDR1 is SGHTS, CDR2 YDEGEE, per germline. The CDR3 sequence is 16 residues long. The CDR3, as DNA: TGTGCCAGCAGCCTCGGACTAGCGGGATACACAGATACGCAGTATTTT. Its protein product is CASSLGLAGYTDTQYF.